The sequence of this TCR beta chain was determined in a study of shared clonotypes between healthy human individuals. Study-wide findings and caveats: Generally, naive subsets came out with larger estimated richness than memory subsets.

CDR3 length: 16 residues. The ends lost 5 bases at V and 3 bases at J; junction bases unmatched: 10. CDR1 and CDR2 from the germline V gene are SGHAT and FQNNGV. A remark on this clone: What it binds is unknown.

The data were produced by immunoSEQ multiplex PCR, yet TCRdb's version contains in-frame clones alone and is incomplete. The data contain 740,000 or so clones, approximately 73% of them seen just once; the ten biggest clones take up around 2%. In the CD4+ fraction, cells were divided into CD45RA+ naive and CD45RA-negative memory subsets. This chain links TRBV11-2 with TRBJ1-1, with TRBD1 identical over 9 bases. The sequence came from a woman in her 30s in good health. Material for sequencing was memory CD4+ T cells sorted from blood. This sample's subset: CD45RA-negative fraction. This chain's CDR3 is CASSPRGTGRYTEAFF. As DNA, the CDR3 is TGTGCCAGCAGCCCACGAGGGACAGGGAGATACACTGAAGCTTTCTTT.